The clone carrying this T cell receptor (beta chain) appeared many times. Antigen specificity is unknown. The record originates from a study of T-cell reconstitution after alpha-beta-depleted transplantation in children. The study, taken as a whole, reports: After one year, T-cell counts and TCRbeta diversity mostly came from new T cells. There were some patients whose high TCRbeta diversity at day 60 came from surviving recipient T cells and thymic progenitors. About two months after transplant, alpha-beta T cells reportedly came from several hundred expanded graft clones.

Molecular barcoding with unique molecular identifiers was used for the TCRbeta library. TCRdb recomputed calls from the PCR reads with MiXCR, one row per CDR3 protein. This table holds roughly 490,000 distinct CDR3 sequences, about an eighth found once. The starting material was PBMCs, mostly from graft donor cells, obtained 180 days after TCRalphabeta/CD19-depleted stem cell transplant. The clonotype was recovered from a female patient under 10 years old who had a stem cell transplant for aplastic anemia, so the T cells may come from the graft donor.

The DNA of the CDR3 is TGCAGTGCTAGTGGGGGCAATCAGCCCCAGCATTTT. This sequence encodes CSASGGNQPQHF. This chain uses TRBV20-1 with TRBJ1-5, with D unclear. CDR1 is DFQATT, CDR2 SNEGSKA, per germline (reference sequence). Trimming took off 3 bases at V and 2 bases at J, with 5 bases between the two ends. The CDR3 is 12 amino acids.